This T cell receptor beta chain emerged from a study of shared clonotypes between healthy human individuals. Overall study context: CD4 naive and CD4 memory each took three plates per donor, while CD8 naive took two and CD8 memory one. General study findings and limits: Memory subsets had estimated richness that was generally smaller than that of naive subsets. Apart from blood, nothing was sampled; tissue repertoires likely differ.

CDR1 is MNHNY and CDR2 is SVGAGI in the germline V gene (reference sequence). The CDR3 runs to 15 residues. The germline V and J ends were trimmed by 7 bases and 7 bases, with 17 bases remaining between them. The table came from immunoSEQ multiplex PCR; TCRdb's copy has only in-frame clones and leaves some out. The data contain about 2 million clones, roughly 94% of them singletons. Remarks on this clone: Its cognate antigen is unknown.

V is TRBV6-6 and J is TRBJ1-6; weak D call: TRBD1 (6 bases). This TCR was recovered from a man between 18 and 29 years old in good health. Sequenced material: naive CD4+ T cells sorted from blood. The subset denotes: CD45RA+ positively selected. CDR3 loop: CASKAGEGRNSPLHF. The DNA of the CDR3 is TGTGCCAGCAAAGCAGGGGAGGGAAGAAATTCACCCCTCCACTTT.